The 20 T cell receptor beta chains below come from one sample, sequenced in a study of Tregs in tolerant kidney transplant recipients. Related graft donors supplied nonmyeloablative bone marrow transplants, and mixed chimerism was transient. TCRdb's copy holds only in-frame clones and misses some; the assay was immunoSEQ multiplex PCR. The specimen's table records roughly 15,000 clones. The input for sequencing was CD4+ T cells from blood (PBMCs), taken 12 months after the transplant. Receptors were obtained from a human patient who received a combined kidney and bone marrow transplant. Some of the T cells may derive from the graft donor.

Regarding this clone: The observed sequence ends 3 residues before the CDR3 terminus, with the missing tail filled in from the germline J gene. This chain links TRBV7-8 with TRBJ2-1; 14 nucleotides match TRBD2. This CDR3 has 16 residues. Trimming at V came to 5 bases and at J to 6 bases, leaving 6 bases not matched to a gene. CDR1 is SGHVS and CDR2 is FQNEAQ in the germline V gene. The CDR3: CASSHPGLAGVNEQFF. The DNA read from the CDR3 is TGTGCCAGCAGCCACCCGGGACTAGCGGGGGTCAATGAG.

Points on this clone: The DNA ends 3 residues before the CDR3 does, and the rest of the CDR3 is filled in from the germline J gene. The chain is built from TRBV4-2 and TRBJ1-5, with TRBD1 matching 7 bases. CDR3 length: 17 amino acids. The germline CDR1 and CDR2 sequences are LGHNA and YNFKEQ. V lost 0 bases to trimming and J lost 7 bases; unmatched junction nucleotides: 12. The CDR3 protein is CASSQDPDREGEQPQHF. The DNA read from the CDR3 is TGTGCCAGCAGCCAAGATCCTGACAGGGAGGGGGAACAGCCC.

The CDR3 protein is CSARDGRSGIVNEQFF. CDR3 bases read: TGCAGTGCTAGAGATGGGCGGAGCGGGATCGTGAATGAG. The V gene is TRBV20-1, the J gene TRBJ2-1; TRBD2 agrees at 7 bases. The missing CDR3 end, 3 residues past where the read stops, is filled in from the germline J gene. CDR3 size: 16 residues. Germline CDR1 reads DFQATT; CDR2 reads SNEGSKA (reference sequence). The junction had 12 bases not matched to a gene; V was cut back by 0 bases and J by 7 bases.

In regard to this clone: The read ends 3 residues shy of where the CDR3 ends; the end is completed using the germline J gene. The chain carries TRBV19 and TRBJ2-7; 11 bases are a match to TRBD1. Per the germline V gene, CDR1 is LNHDA and CDR2 is SQIVND (reference sequence). J lost 2 bases, V lost 3 bases, and 3 bases had no gene match. The CDR3 is 15 residues long. The part of the CDR3 DNA that was read is TGTGCCAGTAGTATCCAGGACAGGGGGCCCTACGAG. Translating gives CASSIQDRGPYE. The entire CDR3 reads CASSIQDRGPYEQYF.

Points on this clone: The CDR3 is cut off 3 residues early in the read; its end comes from the germline J gene. The genes are TRBV24-1 and TRBJ2-1, with D hard to call. V was trimmed by 3 bases and J by 6 bases, leaving 20 bases between them. CDR1 and CDR2 from the germline V gene are KGHDR and SFDVKD. The CDR3 contains 17 residues. The covered CDR3 bases are TGTGCCACCAGTGATCGACCCCAGTACCAGGTGGGCAATGAG. Protein sequence: CATSDRPQYQVGNE. The full CDR3 reads CATSDRPQYQVGNEQFF.

As to this clone: The missing CDR3 end, 3 residues past where the read stops, is filled in from the germline J gene. The V call is TRBV10-3, the J call TRBJ1-5; 9 bases match TRBD1. Unmatched junction bases numbered 7, after V lost 6 bases and J lost 7 bases. The germline V gene has CDR1 ENHRY and CDR2 SYGVKD. CDR3 size: 14 residues. CDR3 amino acids: CAIRGTGPSQPQHF. The CDR3 DNA, read in part, is TGTGCCATCAGGGGGACAGGGCCGAGCCAGCCC.

Note on this clone: Sequencing ends 3 residues short of the CDR3 end; the germline J gene provides the rest. The chain combines TRBV12-3 or TRBV12-4 with TRBJ2-5; 7 nucleotides match TRBD1. CDR3 size: 12 residues. Trimming removed 9 bases from V and 5 bases from J; junction bases left unmatched: 6. CDR3 amino acids: CASRGLEETQYF. The covered CDR3 bases are TGTGCCAGTAGGGGGCTAGAGGAGACC.

The CDR3 here is CATGTSEYNEQFF. CDR3 DNA, as far as it was read: TGTGCCACCGGGACTAGCGAATACAATGAG. The rearrangement joins TRBV7-6 to TRBJ2-1; 10 nucleotides match TRBD2. With the read ending 3 residues before the CDR3 end, the germline J gene is used to fill in that end. The ends lost 10 bases at V and 4 bases at J; junction bases unmatched: 4. The CDR3 has 13 amino acids. Germline V lookup: CDR1 SGHVS, CDR2 FNYEAQ.

A remark on this clone: The CDR3 extends 3 residues past the end of the read, so its final part is completed from the germline J gene. The chain joins TRBV7-2 to TRBJ2-1; tentative D call: TRBD1 (5 bases). Per germline, CDR1 SGHTA and CDR2 FQGNSA. Trimming left V 5 bases short and J 5 bases short, with 10 bases between. The CDR3 extends over 13 amino acids. CDR3 protein: CASSIQQDNEQFF. CDR3 DNA (partial): TGTGCCAGCAGCATTCAACAGGACAATGAG.

About this clone itself: Read sequence stops 3 residues before the CDR3 end, and the germline J gene provides the missing end. V gene TRBV6-2 or TRBV6-3 combines with J gene TRBJ2-1; 8 bases map to TRBD1. The junction had 9 bases not matched to a gene; V was cut back by 8 bases and J by 6 bases. The CDR3 sequence is 14 residues long. Germline CDR1 and CDR2: MNHEY and SVGEGT. CDR3 in amino acids: CASRGQVGSNEQFF. CDR3 DNA (partial): TGTGCCAGCCGGGGACAGGTGGGCTCCAATGAG.

As regards this clone: Read sequence stops 3 residues before the CDR3 end, and the germline J gene provides the missing end. The rearrangement joins TRBV28 to TRBJ2-3, with D hard to call. The length of the CDR3 is 12 residues. V gave up 4 bases and J gave up 2 bases, with 4 bases separating them. Germline V lookup: CDR1 MDHEN, CDR2 SYDVKM. The CDR3 spells CASSSFTDTQYF. CDR3 DNA (partial): TGTGCCAGCAGTTCCTTCACAGATACG.

A note on this clone: The read stops 3 residues short of the end of the CDR3; the missing end is completed from the germline J gene. This chain links TRBV5-4 with TRBJ2-2; 7 bases are a match to TRBD1. The CDR3 is 15 amino acids. Trimming at V came to 4 bases and at J to 0 bases, leaving 3 bases not matched to a gene. Germline CDR1 is SGHNT and CDR2 is YYREEE (reference sequence). CDR3 residues: CASSLTGTNTGELFF. The covered CDR3 bases are TGTGCCAGCAGCCTGACAGGGACGAACACCGGGGAG. Combining the CDR3 with reference TRBV5-4 and TRBJ2-2 gives the whole variable domain ETGVTQSPTHLIKTRGQQVTLRCSSQSGHNTVSWYQQALGQGPQFIFQYYREEENGRGNFPPRFSGLQFPNYSSELNVNALELDDSALYLCASSLTGTNTGELFFGEGSRLTVL.

CDR3 DNA, as far as it was read: TGTGCCAGCAGCTTAGCCAGCGGGAGTCTCTACGAG. This gives the protein CASSLASGSLYE. The full CDR3 protein is CASSLASGSLYEQYF. This rearrangement joins TRBV13 to TRBJ2-7, with 8 bases aligning to TRBD2. The CDR3 end falls 3 residues outside the read, so it is completed with the germline J gene. CDR1 is PRHDT and CDR2 is FYEKMQ in the germline V gene (reference sequence). This CDR3 comprises 15 residues. The trim removed 1 base at V and 3 bases at J, leaving 5 bases unmatched.

This clone is identified as medium-sized from frequency. From the germline J gene comes the end of the CDR3, since the read stops 3 residues before it. The chain links TRBV5-1 to TRBJ2-5; 12 bases are a match to TRBD1. This CDR3 contains 15 residues. Germline-derived CDR1 and CDR2 are SGHRS and YFSETQ. The trim removed 0 bases at V and 5 bases at J, leaving 2 bases unmatched. The CDR3 bases that were read are TGCGCCAGCAGCTTGGGGGACAGGGGGCGCGAGACC. Encoded protein: CASSLGDRGRET. The entire CDR3 sequence reads CASSLGDRGRETQYF. The full variable domain, with the rest looked up from reference TRBV5-1 and TRBJ2-5, is KAGVTQTPRYLIKTRGQQVTLSCSPISGHRSVSWYQQTPGQGLQFLFEYFSETQRNKGNFPGRFSGRQFSNSRSEMNVSTLELGDSALYLCASSLGDRGRETQYFGPGTRLLVL.

This clone is identified as medium-sized from frequency. The observed sequence ends 3 residues before the CDR3 terminus, with the missing tail filled in from the germline J gene. V usage is TRBV28 and J usage is TRBJ1-2; 7 nucleotides line up with TRBD1. Germline loops: CDR1 MDHEN, CDR2 SYDVKM. This CDR3 is 16 amino acids long. V was clipped by 2 bases and J by 3 bases; unmatched bases: 9. The CDR3 bases that were read are TGTGCCAGCAGTTTAGCAGGAACCCAGGGGGACTATGGC. This translates into CASSLAGTQGDYG. The whole CDR3 is CASSLAGTQGDYGYTF.

Points on this clone: The missing CDR3 end, 3 residues past where the read stops, is filled in from the germline J gene. The chain uses TRBV7-2 and TRBJ2-3, with D hard to call. CDR3 length: 12 amino acids. CDR1 and CDR2 (germline): SGHTA, FQGNSA. V gave up 5 bases and J gave up 2 bases, with 5 bases separating them. CDR3 amino acids: CASSAYTDTQYF. The sequenced CDR3 bases are TGTGCCAGCAGCGCCTACACAGATACG.

Turning to this clone: The read gets to within 3 residues of the CDR3 end, and the germline J gene fills in the rest. The J gene is TRBJ2-5, the V gene TRBV12-3 or TRBV12-4, with TRBD2 matching over 11 bases. This CDR3 has 16 residues. CDR3 bases read: TGTGCCAGCAGTTTAGGGGGTAGCGGGAGGGCCGGCACC. Protein product: CASSLGGSGRAGT. The whole CDR3 is CASSLGGSGRAGTQYF.

Details on this clone: The missing CDR3 end, 3 residues past where the read stops, is filled in from the germline J gene. The J gene is TRBJ2-1, the V gene TRBV6-4, with D possibly matching TRBD2 (6 bases). The V end was cut by 4 bases, the J end by 5 bases, with 9 bases between. Germline V lookup: CDR1 MRHNA, CDR2 SNTAGT. The CDR3 has 13 amino acids. Partial CDR3 DNA: TGTGCCAGCAGTGTGAGGACTAACAATGAG. Amino acid sequence: CASSVRTNNE. The full CDR3 sequence reads CASSVRTNNEQFF.

About this clone: Read data end 3 residues before the CDR3 end; the end is taken from the germline J gene. The genes are TRBV6-1 and TRBJ2-3; 7 bases line up with TRBD1. Trimming took 2 bases from V and 0 from J; bases not matched to a gene: 2. This CDR3 spans 15 amino acids. CDR1 is MNHNS and CDR2 is SASEGT in the germline V gene. The DNA read from the CDR3 is TGTGCCAGCAGTGAAACGGACAGGAGCACAGATACG. Protein: CASSETDRSTDT. The full-length CDR3 reads as CASSETDRSTDTQYF.

By frequency, this clone registers medium-sized. The CDR3 extends 3 residues past the end of the read, so its final part is completed from the germline J gene. The chain links TRBV29-1 to TRBJ2-1, with D perhaps TRBD2 (5 bases). The CDR3 has 11 amino acids. Trimming cost V 4 bases and J 7 bases, with 8 bases left between them. CDR1 SQVTM and CDR2 ANQGSEA come from the germline V gene. The CDR3 region is CSVGLRNEQFF. The covered CDR3 bases are TGCAGCGTTGGACTACGGAATGAG.